This T cell receptor beta chain comes out of a study of response to subunit inactivated influenza vaccine. General study points: Authors suggested few new T cells are recruited by each seasonal influenza vaccination.

Each CDR3 protein gets one entry after TCRdb re-called the RT-PCR reads with MiXCR. The sample lists 590,000 or so distinct CDR3 sequences; about 14% were seen once. In this sample, this clonotype turned up a few times. Its antigen is unknown. CDR3 length equals 16 residues. V lost 5 bases and J 8 bases, leaving 22 bases between the germline ends. The V gene's germline CDR1 is SEHNR and CDR2 FQNEAQ (reference sequence). V is TRBV7-9 and J is TRBJ2-1; perhaps TRBD2 as D (5 bases). This sequence was found in a man between 45 and 60 years old who received an inactivated influenza vaccine. Here the sequenced sample was PBMCs from blood, taken 14 days before vaccination. In DNA, the CDR3 is TGTGCCAGCAGCCAACGGGGAGAGACTGCGGGTCATGAGCAGTTCTTC. Translated, it gives CASSQRGETAGHEQFF.